This TCR beta chain was sequenced for a study of technical replicates of blood from several donors. CDR3 size: 12 residues. V was clipped by 7 bases and J by 10 bases, with 14 bases between them. CDR1 is MNHEY and CDR2 is SMNVEV in the germline V gene (reference sequence). Clones were read by immunoSEQ multiplex PCR, and TCRdb kept only the in-frame ones, dropping some. The table includes under 85,000 clones, about 97% detected once. Sequenced input: T cells isolated from PBMCs. The TCR was taken from a human donor in good health. The genes are TRBV27 and TRBJ2-1; TRBD1 is a possible D gene (5 bases). This chain's CDR3 is CASTVLKGEQFF. In DNA, the CDR3 is TGTGCCAGCACTGTCCTCAAGGGGGAGCAGTTCTTC.